Following are 22 T cell receptor beta chains from one sample sequenced in a study of T cell repertoires in cytomegalovirus infection. TCRdb recomputed calls from the reads with MiXCR, one row per CDR3 protein. Here the sample spans roughly 920,000 distinct CDR3 sequences, around 29% being singletons. No cognate antigen is known for these TCRs. The material sequenced was cultured CD8+ T cells from PBMCs, taken from culture after CMV antigen stimulation. These receptors were taken from a human donor in good health (CMV status not recorded). Some clones in this sample may be carry-over from other donors' samples.

V usage is TRBV6-2 or TRBV6-3 and J usage is TRBJ2-4; 8 positions match TRBD1. The CDR3 runs 16 residues. Germline CDR1 is MNHEY and CDR2 is SVGEGT. The V segment lost 6 bases and the J segment 1 base; nucleotides outside the gene matches: 8. CDR3 residues: CASRTQGERAKNIQYF. CDR3 coding DNA: TGTGCCAGCAGAACACAGGGGGAGAGGGCCAAAAACATTCAGTACTTC.

The chain couples TRBV9 to TRBJ1-2, with D hard to call. V lost 1 base and J lost 4, with 26 bases in between. Germline V CDR1 and CDR2: SGDLS, YYNGEE. This CDR3 region has 19 residues. CDR3 protein: CASSVSRRTDLLPSYGYTF. The CDR3 DNA sequence: TGTGCCAGCAGCGTAAGCCGGAGAACAGATCTTCTCCCCTCCTATGGCTACACCTTC.

This clonotype was observed a handful of times. The rearrangement uses TRBV5-4 and TRBJ2-1; the D is unclear. V was shortened by 0 bases and J by 3 bases, with 10 bases between the two germline ends. The CDR3 has 15 amino acids. Germline V gene lookup returns CDR1 SGHNT and CDR2 YYREEE (reference sequence). CDR3 coding DNA: TGTGCCAGCAGCTTGGAGTCATTTAGCTACAATGAGCAGTTCTTC. It translates to CASSLESFSYNEQFF.

This clonotype was seen more than once but under ten times. J is TRBJ2-1 and V is TRBV11-3, with a weak D call TRBD2 (6 bases). The CDR3 loop spans 15 amino acids. CDR1 SGHNT and CDR2 YENEEA come from the germline V gene. Trimming removed 3 bases at V and 0 bases at J, with 9 bases between. The CDR3 DNA is TGTGCCAGCAGCTTGGAGGGGAACTCCTACAATGAGCAGTTCTTC. This translates into CASSLEGNSYNEQFF.

The rearrangement joins TRBV28 to TRBJ1-5; no firm D call. Germline CDR1 and CDR2: MDHEN and SYDVKM. The CDR3 sequence is 14 residues long. Trimming took 3 bases from V and 1 from J, leaving 7 bases between them. CDR3 DNA: TGTGCCAGCAGTTTCTTTGCGAGCAATCAGCCCCAGCATTTT. Its translation: CASSFFASNQPQHF.

This clonotype was picked up a small number of times. This chain connects TRBV5-1 to TRBJ1-1, with a weak D call TRBD1 (5 bases). The CDR3 loop spans 15 amino acids. V was trimmed by 0 bases and J by 1 base, leaving 10 bases between them. CDR1 is SGHRS and CDR2 is YFSETQ in the germline V gene. This CDR3 reads CASSLGGQPNTEAFF. For the CDR3, the DNA is TGCGCCAGCAGCTTGGGTGGACAACCGAACACTGAAGCTTTCTTT.

This clonotype was seen at least ten times. The CDR3 sequence: CASSSRWNSYEQYV. The CDR3 DNA sequence: TGTGCCAGCAGCTCAAGGTGGAACTCCTACGAGCAGTACGTC. The V gene is TRBV7-2, the J gene TRBJ2-7; D uncertain. There are 14 residues in the CDR3. Germline values: CDR1 SGHTA, CDR2 FQGNSA. Trimming removed 4 bases from V and 0 bases from J, with 10 bases in between.

This rearrangement joins TRBV7-9 to TRBJ1-5; D perhaps matches TRBD1 (6 bases). This CDR3 has 13 residues. Deletions cut 5 bases from V and 7 bases from J, with 12 bases between. CDR1 and CDR2 from the germline V gene are SEHNR and FQNEAQ (reference sequence). This chain's CDR3 is CASSQGLGQPQHF. The CDR3 DNA follows: TGTGCCAGCAGCCAGGGGTTGGGCCAGCCCCAGCATTTT.

Note on this clonotype: Compared with germline, one end of the junction differs, possibly owing to a read error. The rearrangement joins TRBV6-1 to TRBJ1-2; D remains ambiguous. This CDR3 region has 16 residues. Germline assignment: CDR1 MNHNS and CDR2 SASEGT. CDR3 amino acids: CANSEGGYPAGYGYTF. In DNA form, the CDR3 reads TGTGCCAACAGTGAAGGTGGATACCCCGCTGGATATGGCTACACCTTC.

Note on this clonotype: Possible read error: a much larger clone is one base away. The gene calls are TRBV7-2 and TRBJ2-7; TRBD2 matches 7 bases. The CDR3 is 14 amino acids. Germline values: CDR1 SGHTA, CDR2 FQGNSA. V was clipped by 6 bases and J by 4 bases; unmatched bases: 9. Here the CDR3 DNA reads TGTGCCAGCAGGTTGGTCGGGGGGAGATACGAGCAGTACTTC. It yields the protein CASRLVGGRYEQYF.

V usage is TRBV7-6 and J usage is TRBJ1-6; D might be TRBD1 (6 bases). Per germline, CDR1 SGHVS and CDR2 FNYEAQ. The CDR3 covers 15 residues. Trimming cost V 8 bases and J 2 bases, with 13 bases left between them. Here the CDR3 DNA reads TGTGCCAGCTCAGACGGGGGCCCCTATAATTCACCCCTCCACTTT. Its translation is CASSDGGPYNSPLHF.

The V gene is TRBV14, the J gene TRBJ2-7; TRBD1 matches at 7 bases. Losses at the gene ends were 1 base for V and 0 bases for J; bases not matched to a gene: 6. From germline, CDR1 is SGHDN and CDR2 FVKESK. The CDR3 contains 16 residues. The CDR3 here is CASSQAGTVLSYEQYF. Written as DNA, the CDR3 is TGTGCCAGCAGCCAAGCCGGGACAGTTCTCTCCTACGAGCAGTACTTC.

On this clonotype: Since a much larger clone is just one base distant, this may be a read error. This chain connects TRBV10-3 to TRBJ1-1; tentative D call: TRBD1 (6 bases). CDR1 and CDR2 (germline): ENHRY, SYGVKD. The CDR3 sequence is 13 residues long. Trimming cost V 6 bases and J 1 base, with 9 bases left between them. CDR3 amino acids: CAISPDRNTEAFF. The CDR3, as DNA: TGTGCCATCAGCCCGGACAGGAACACTGAAGCTTTCTTT.

The chain recombines TRBV5-5 with TRBJ1-1, with D uncertain. CDR3 length: 11 residues. Germline lookup yields CDR1 SGHKS and CDR2 YYEKEE (reference sequence). Trimming cost V 1 base and J 5 bases, with 3 bases left between them. The CDR3, as DNA: TGTGCCAGCAGCTTGCCGACTGAAGCTTTCTTT. As protein: CASSLPTEAFF.

The chain links TRBV7-9 to TRBJ2-3; 7 bases match TRBD1. The ends lost 5 bases at V and 7 bases at J; junction bases unmatched: 9. This CDR3 has 14 amino acids. Per germline, CDR1 SEHNR and CDR2 FQNEAQ (reference sequence). CDR3 DNA sequence: TGTGCCAGCAGCGATACGACAGGGCTATATACGCAGTATTTT. Protein sequence: CASSDTTGLYTQYF.

V and J are TRBV7-6 and TRBJ1-5; D gene ambiguous. Germline lookup yields CDR1 SGHVS and CDR2 FNYEAQ. The CDR3 is 12 amino acids. V was clipped by 5 bases and J by 5 bases, with 7 bases between them. CDR3 amino acids: CASSIQDQPQHF. The CDR3 nucleotides read TGTGCCAGCAGCATTCAGGATCAGCCCCAGCATTTT.

The chain recombines TRBV6-1 with TRBJ1-1; no definite D call. Deletions cut 2 bases from V and 2 bases from J, with 3 bases between. The CDR3 covers 12 residues. CDR1 and CDR2 from the germline V gene are MNHNS and SASEGT. The CDR3 here is CASSEFNTEAFF. In DNA, the CDR3 is TGTGCCAGCAGTGAATTCAACACTGAAGCTTTCTTT.

The chain has TRBV6-1 and TRBJ1-1; D not resolved. V was pared by 10 bases and J by 2 bases, with 17 bases between. The CDR3 sequence is 14 residues long. Germline CDR1 reads MNHNS; CDR2 reads SASEGT. The CDR3 DNA is TGTGCCACCTTCTTACCGCGGGCAAACACTGAAGCTTTCTTT. Translated: CATFLPRANTEAFF.

This clonotype turned up a few times. V usage is TRBV6-5 and J usage is TRBJ2-7, with TRBD2 identical over 7 bases. The CDR3 runs to 14 residues. J was trimmed by 5 bases and V by 10 bases; bases with no gene match: 14. Germline V gives CDR1 MNHEY, CDR2 SVGAGI. The CDR3 is CATQLTRGFHEQYF. CDR3 DNA sequence: TGTGCCACCCAGTTGACGCGGGGGTTTCACGAGCAGTACTTC.

This clonotype was detected many times. The chain couples TRBV12-3 or TRBV12-4 to TRBJ2-2; D gene uncertain. The CDR3 consists of 16 residues. Trimming removed 3 bases from V and 0 bases from J, with 11 bases in between. The CDR3 sequence is CASSFFSASNTGELFF. The CDR3 DNA reads as TGTGCCAGCAGTTTCTTTTCGGCCTCGAACACCGGGGAGCTGTTTTTT.

The V gene is TRBV4-1, the J gene TRBJ2-2; 12 nucleotides agree with TRBD1. The CDR3 is 18 amino acids. CDR1 MGHRA and CDR2 YSYEKL come from the germline V gene. Trimming cost V 0 bases and J 5 bases; bases outside gene matches: 7. CDR3 amino acids: CASSQEIGTGGYTGELFF. The CDR3 DNA reads TGCGCCAGCAGCCAAGAAATCGGGACAGGGGGCTATACCGGGGAGCTGTTTTTT.

This chain links TRBV29-1 with TRBJ1-2; 7 bases align to TRBD1. Unmatched junction bases numbered 0, after V lost 1 base and J lost 4 bases. The V gene's germline CDR1 is SQVTM and CDR2 ANQGSEA. This CDR3 has 12 amino acids. The CDR3 loop is CSVEGDSYGYTF. CDR3 in DNA: TGCAGCGTTGAAGGGGACAGCTATGGCTACACCTTC. Complete variable domain (other parts from reference TRBV29-1 and TRBJ1-2): SAVISQKPSRDICQRGTSLTIQCQVDSQVTMMFWYRQQPGQSLTLIATANQGSEATYESGFVIDKFPISRPNLTFSTLTVSNMSPEDSSIYLCSVEGDSYGYTFGSGTRLTVV.